These 17 T cell receptor beta chains were all obtained from the same sample, sequenced in a study of CD8+ T cells in alopecia areata. Sequencing templates came from extracted RNA that was reverse transcribed into cDNA. Clones were sequenced by immunoSEQ multiplex PCR, and TCRdb holds only the in-frame ones, with some missing. The sample has a few hundred thousand clones; roughly two fifths are singletons. Described treatment: oral pan-JAK inhibitor, 5-10 mg twice daily. The source was CD4+ T cells sorted from blood, collected around week 31, from a patient treated with tofacitinib. Receptor source: a human donor with alopecia areata.

This clone was seen repeatedly, ten times or more. The chain recombines TRBV7-9 with TRBJ1-4; tentatively, D is TRBD1 (5 bases). The germline CDR1 and CDR2 sequences are SEHNR and FQNEAQ (reference sequence). The CDR3 length is 16 residues. The ends were cut back, 3 bases at V and 5 bases at J, with 16 bases in the middle. Here the CDR3 DNA reads TGTGCCAGCAGCTTGCCGGGTGGCAGGGCAAATGAAAAACTGTTTTTT. This sequence encodes CASSLPGGRANEKLFF.

V is TRBV30 and J is TRBJ2-7, with D maybe TRBD2 (7 bases). Germline V gene data show CDR1 as GTSNPN and CDR2 as SVGIG (reference sequence). Deletions cut 1 base from V and 6 bases from J, with 13 bases between. There are 13 residues in the CDR3. DNA of the CDR3: TGTGCCTGGAGTGGTGCGGGGGCCGGCGAGCAGTACTTC. Its protein is CAWSGAGAGEQYF.

This rearrangement joins TRBV20-1 to TRBJ2-7; a possible D gene is TRBD1 (5 bases). Trimming removed 6 bases at V and 3 bases at J, with 9 bases between. The CDR3 length is 11 residues. CDR1 is DFQATT, CDR2 SNEGSKA, per germline (reference sequence). This chain's CDR3 is CSAPDNYEQYF. CDR3 coding DNA: TGCAGTGCGCCGGACAACTACGAGCAGTACTTC.

CDR3 residues: CASSLSSAGGPGEQFF. CDR3 DNA: TGTGCCAGCTCACTCAGTTCAGCGGGAGGGCCAGGTGAGCAGTTCTTC. This chain joins TRBV18 and TRBJ2-1, with 10 bases that match TRBD2. J was trimmed by 9 bases and V by 4 bases; bases with no gene match: 12. CDR1 KGHSH and CDR2 LQKENI come from the germline V gene. The CDR3 extends over 16 amino acids. Full variable domain (remainder filled in from reference TRBV18 and TRBJ2-1): NAGVMQNPRHLVRRRGQEARLRCSPMKGHSHVYWYRQLPEEGLKFMVYLQKENIIDESGMPKERFSAEFPKEGPSILRIQQVVRGDSAAYFCASSLSSAGGPGEQFFGPGTRLTVL.

The genes are TRBV29-1 and TRBJ2-3; D is undetermined. The germline V gene has CDR1 SQVTM and CDR2 ANQGSEA. This CDR3 comprises 9 residues. V lost 3 bases and J 10 bases, leaving 5 bases between the germline ends. The CDR3 DNA follows: TGCAGCGTTGAGGCGGCGCAGTATTTT. Protein sequence: CSVEAAQYF.

The chain combines TRBV29-1 with TRBJ1-3, with D possibly being TRBD1 (6 bases). This CDR3 is built from 13 residues. Trimming took 4 bases from V and 0 from J, leaving 7 bases between them. Germline V lookup: CDR1 SQVTM, CDR2 ANQGSEA. In DNA form, the CDR3 reads TGCAGCGTTGCACAGGGCTCTGGAAACACCATATATTTT. Amino acids: CSVAQGSGNTIYF.

This clone came up a few times. V is TRBV14 and J is TRBJ1-2, with D unresolved. V lost 1 base and J lost 3, with 6 bases in between. Germline loops: CDR1 SGHDN, CDR2 FVKESK. The CDR3 length is 13 residues. The CDR3, as DNA: TGTGCCAGCAGCCAAGCTACAGACTATGGCTACACCTTC. Residues: CASSQATDYGYTF.

This clone was recorded a few times. Other DNA sequences in the sample encode the same CDR3. The V gene is TRBV7-9, the J gene TRBJ2-7; the D is unclear. Trimming left V 4 bases short and J 0 bases short, with 10 bases between. Germline V lookup: CDR1 SEHNR, CDR2 FQNEAQ (reference sequence). The CDR3 sequence is 14 residues long. CDR3 nucleotide sequence: TGTGCCAGCAGCTCAAGTCGTGGCTCCTACGAGCAGTACTTC. Its translation is CASSSSRGSYEQYF. Looking up the rest from reference TRBV7-9 and TRBJ2-7 gives the full variable domain: DTGVSQNPRHKITKRGQNVTFRCDPISEHNRLYWYRQTLGQGPEFLTYFQNEAQLEKSRLLSDRFSAERPKGSFSTLEIQRTEQGDSAMYLCASSSSRGSYEQYFGPGTRLTVT.

In its sample, this clone was seen once. The DNA for the CDR3 is TGCAGCGTTGGTGGCAGCCGAGAAGCTTTCTTT. It yields the protein CSVGGSREAFF. This chain joins TRBV29-1 and TRBJ1-1; no clear D. Trimming removed 4 bases at V and 8 bases at J, with 11 bases between. The CDR3 is made up of 11 amino acids. CDR1 and CDR2 from the germline V gene are SQVTM and ANQGSEA.

This CDR3 reads CAWSVTSGFSEQYF. DNA of the CDR3: TGTGCCTGGAGTGTAACTAGCGGTTTCTCCGAGCAGTACTTC. V is TRBV30 and J is TRBJ2-7; 8 nucleotides agree with TRBD2. The CDR3 has 14 amino acids. Germline lookup yields CDR1 GTSNPN and CDR2 SVGIG (reference sequence). The J segment lost 6 bases and the V segment lost 0 bases, leaving 7 bases of the junction unmatched.

There are a few counts of this clone. As DNA, the CDR3 is TGTGCCAGCAGCTTAACTTGGGTTGGGAACACTGAAGCTTTCTTT. As protein: CASSLTWVGNTEAFF. The rearrangement joins TRBV7-3 to TRBJ1-1, with D uncertain. In germline, CDR1 is SGHTA, CDR2 FQGTGA. Between the trimmed V and J ends, which lost 0 bases and 1 base, there was a span of 9 bases. This CDR3 region has 15 residues.

The V gene is TRBV2, the J gene TRBJ1-5; the match to TRBD1 covers 7 bases. The CDR3 runs 14 residues. Germline lookup yields CDR1 SNHLY and CDR2 FYNNEI. V dropped 6 bases and J dropped 4; count of bases not matched to a gene: 6. The chain's CDR3 is CASREPGQNQPQHF. In DNA, the CDR3 is TGTGCCAGCAGAGAACCGGGACAGAATCAGCCCCAGCATTTT.

The V gene is TRBV2, the J gene TRBJ1-2, with a weak D call TRBD1 (6 bases). Germline-derived CDR1 and CDR2 are SNHLY and FYNNEI. CDR3 length equals 21 residues. The ends were cut back, 2 bases at V and 4 bases at J, with 32 bases in the middle. CDR3 sequence reads: CASSENPDGGLWATQIYGYTF. CDR3 DNA: TGTGCCAGCAGTGAAAATCCCGATGGGGGCCTTTGGGCGACCCAAATCTATGGCTACACCTTC.

Only one count was recorded for this clone. CDR3 bases: TGCAGTGCCACCCGTACAAGGGGGGCTTTCTTT. Translation gives CSATRTRGAFF. This rearrangement joins TRBV20-1 to TRBJ1-1; possible D gene TRBD1, 6 bases. The CDR3 length is 11 residues. Per germline, CDR1 DFQATT and CDR2 SNEGSKA (reference sequence). The germline V and J ends were trimmed by 6 bases and 11 bases, with 16 bases remaining between them.

The chain recombines TRBV6-6 with TRBJ2-3; perhaps D is TRBD1 or TRBD2 (5 bases each). Looked up from germline, CDR1 is MNHNY and CDR2 is SVGAGI (reference sequence). The CDR3 sequence is 16 residues long. V shed 4 bases and J shed 4 bases, with 18 bases lying between them. The CDR3: CASSFTGTMRADTQYF. The CDR3 DNA reads as TGTGCCAGCAGTTTCACCGGGACCATGAGGGCAGATACGCAGTATTTT.

The rearrangement uses TRBV29-1 and TRBJ1-2; D might be TRBD1 (5 bases). This CDR3 contains 16 residues. Trimming took off 4 bases at V and 5 bases at J, with 23 bases between the two ends. Per the germline V gene, CDR1 is SQVTM and CDR2 is ANQGSEA. CDR3 region: CSVVPSGPPGGYGYTF. The CDR3 DNA follows: TGCAGCGTTGTCCCCTCAGGGCCTCCTGGGGGTTATGGCTACACCTTC.

V gene TRBV30 combines with J gene TRBJ2-3; 11 nucleotides align to TRBD2. The CDR3 length is 18 residues. Losses at the gene ends were 0 bases for V and 5 bases for J; bases not matched to a gene: 13. Germline CDR1 GTSNPN, CDR2 SVGIG (reference sequence). The DNA of the CDR3 is TGTGCCTGGAGTGTAAGCGTTGGGGCTAGCGGGGGGAAAGATACGCAGTATTTT. This codes for CAWSVSVGASGGKDTQYF.